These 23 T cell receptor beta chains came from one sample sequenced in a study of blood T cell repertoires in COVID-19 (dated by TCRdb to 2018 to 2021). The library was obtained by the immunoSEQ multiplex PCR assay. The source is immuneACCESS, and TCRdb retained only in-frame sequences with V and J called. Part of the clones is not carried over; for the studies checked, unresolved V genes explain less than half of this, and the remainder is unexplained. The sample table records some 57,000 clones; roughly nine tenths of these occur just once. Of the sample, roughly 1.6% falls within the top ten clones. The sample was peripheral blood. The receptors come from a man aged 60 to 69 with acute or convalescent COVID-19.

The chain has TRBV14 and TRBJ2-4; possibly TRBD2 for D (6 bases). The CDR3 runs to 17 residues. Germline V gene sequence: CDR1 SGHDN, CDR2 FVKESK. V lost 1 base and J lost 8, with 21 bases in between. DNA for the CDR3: TGTGCCAGCAGCCAAGCTAATACCTCGGGACTCCGAGACATTCAGTACTTC. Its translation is CASSQANTSGLRDIQYF.

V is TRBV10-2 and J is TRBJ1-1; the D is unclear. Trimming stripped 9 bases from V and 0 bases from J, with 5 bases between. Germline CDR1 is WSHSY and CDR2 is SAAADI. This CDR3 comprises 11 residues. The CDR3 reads CASSVNTEAFF. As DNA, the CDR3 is TGCGCCAGTTCGGTGAACACTGAAGCTTTCTTT.

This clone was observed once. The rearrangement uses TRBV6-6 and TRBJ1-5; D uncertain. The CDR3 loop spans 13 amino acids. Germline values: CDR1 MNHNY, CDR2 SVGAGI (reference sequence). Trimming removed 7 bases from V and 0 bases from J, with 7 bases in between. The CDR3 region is CASNGVSNQPQHF. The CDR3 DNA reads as TGTGCCAGCAACGGGGTTAGCAATCAGCCCCAGCATTTT.

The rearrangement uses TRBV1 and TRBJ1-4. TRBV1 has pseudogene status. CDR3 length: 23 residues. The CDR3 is CTSSQDLGWPRGGRNPTNEKLFF. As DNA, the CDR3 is TGCACCAGCAGCCAAGATCTTGGATGGCCGAGGGGAGGACGCAACCCAACTAATGAAAAACTGTTTTTT.

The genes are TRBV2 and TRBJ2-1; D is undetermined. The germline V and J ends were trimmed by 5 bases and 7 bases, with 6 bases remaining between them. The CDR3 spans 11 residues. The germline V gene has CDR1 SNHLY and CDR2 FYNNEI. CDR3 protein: CASSPRNEQFF. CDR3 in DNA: TGTGCCAGCAGTCCGCGGAATGAGCAGTTCTTC.

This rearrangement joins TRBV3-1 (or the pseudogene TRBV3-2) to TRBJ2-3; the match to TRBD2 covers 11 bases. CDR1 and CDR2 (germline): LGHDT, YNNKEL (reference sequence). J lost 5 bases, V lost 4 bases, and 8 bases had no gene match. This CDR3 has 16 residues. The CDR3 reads CASSLLSGGAGDTQYF. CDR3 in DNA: TGTGCCAGCAGCCTCCTTAGCGGGGGGGCGGGAGATACGCAGTATTTT.

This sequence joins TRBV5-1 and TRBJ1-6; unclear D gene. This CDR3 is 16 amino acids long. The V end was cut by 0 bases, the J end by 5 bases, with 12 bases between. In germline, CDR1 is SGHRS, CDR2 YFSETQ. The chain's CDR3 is CASSLGPGANNSPLHF. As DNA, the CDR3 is TGCGCCAGCAGCTTGGGGCCAGGCGCCAATAATTCACCCCTCCACTTT.

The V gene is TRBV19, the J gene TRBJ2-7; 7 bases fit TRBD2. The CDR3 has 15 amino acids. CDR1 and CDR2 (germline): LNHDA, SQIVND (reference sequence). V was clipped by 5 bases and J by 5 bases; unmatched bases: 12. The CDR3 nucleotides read TGTGCCAGTAGTCCATTCAGCGGGGACTTCGACGAGCAGTACTTC. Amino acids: CASSPFSGDFDEQYF.

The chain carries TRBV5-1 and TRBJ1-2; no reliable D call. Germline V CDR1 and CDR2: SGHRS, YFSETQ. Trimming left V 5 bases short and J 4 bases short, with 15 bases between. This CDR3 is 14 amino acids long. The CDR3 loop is CASSRVDTSYGYTF. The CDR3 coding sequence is TGCGCCAGCAGTAGAGTTGACACAAGCTATGGCTACACCTTC.

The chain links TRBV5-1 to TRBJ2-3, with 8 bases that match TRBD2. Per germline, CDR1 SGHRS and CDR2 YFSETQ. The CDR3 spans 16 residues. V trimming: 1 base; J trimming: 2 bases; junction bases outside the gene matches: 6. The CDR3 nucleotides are TGCGCCAGCAGCTTGTCAAGCGGGGGCCTCACAGATACGCAGTATTTT. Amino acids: CASSLSSGGLTDTQYF. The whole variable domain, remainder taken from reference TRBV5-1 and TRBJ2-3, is KAGVTQTPRYLIKTRGQQVTLSCSPISGHRSVSWYQQTPGQGLQFLFEYFSETQRNKGNFPGRFSGRQFSNSRSEMNVSTLELGDSALYLCASSLSSGGLTDTQYFGPGTRLTVL.

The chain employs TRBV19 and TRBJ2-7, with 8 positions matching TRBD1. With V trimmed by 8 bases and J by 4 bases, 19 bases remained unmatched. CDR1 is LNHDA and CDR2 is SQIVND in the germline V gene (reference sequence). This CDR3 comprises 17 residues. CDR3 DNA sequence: TGTGCCAGTTCCTTCTCTAGCATGGGAGACAGGGGATACGAGCAGTACTTC. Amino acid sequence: CASSFSSMGDRGYEQYF.

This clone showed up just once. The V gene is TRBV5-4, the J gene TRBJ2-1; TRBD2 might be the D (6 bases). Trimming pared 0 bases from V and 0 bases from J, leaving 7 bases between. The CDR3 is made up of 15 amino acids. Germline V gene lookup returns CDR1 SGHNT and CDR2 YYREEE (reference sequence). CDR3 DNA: TGTGCCAGCAGCTTGGACGGGGGCTCCTACAATGAGCAGTTCTTC. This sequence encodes CASSLDGGSYNEQFF. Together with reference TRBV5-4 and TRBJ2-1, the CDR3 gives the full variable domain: ETGVTQSPTHLIKTRGQQVTLRCSSQSGHNTVSWYQQALGQGPQFIFQYYREEENGRGNFPPRFSGLQFPNYSSELNVNALELDDSALYLCASSLDGGSYNEQFFGPGTRLTVL.

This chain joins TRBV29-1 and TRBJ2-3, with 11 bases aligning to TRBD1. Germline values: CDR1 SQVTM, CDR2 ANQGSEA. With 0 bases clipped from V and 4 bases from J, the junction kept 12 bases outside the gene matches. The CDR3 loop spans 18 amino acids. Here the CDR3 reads CSVEDRTGGAPTADTQYF. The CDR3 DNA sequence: TGCAGCGTTGAAGATCGGACAGGGGGCGCCCCCACAGCAGATACGCAGTATTTT.

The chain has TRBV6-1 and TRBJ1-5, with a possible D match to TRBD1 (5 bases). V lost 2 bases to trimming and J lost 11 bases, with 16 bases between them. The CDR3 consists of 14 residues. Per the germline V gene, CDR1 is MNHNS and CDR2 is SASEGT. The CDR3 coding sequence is TGTGCCAGCAGTGAAACGGTTGGAAGCAGGGCCCAGCATTTT. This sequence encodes CASSETVGSRAQHF.

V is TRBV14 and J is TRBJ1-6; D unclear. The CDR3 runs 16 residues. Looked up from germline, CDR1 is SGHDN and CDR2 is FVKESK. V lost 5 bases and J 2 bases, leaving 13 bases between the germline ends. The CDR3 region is CASSYRHLTYNSPLHF. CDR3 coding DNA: TGTGCCAGCAGCTACCGACATCTAACCTATAATTCACCCCTCCACTTT. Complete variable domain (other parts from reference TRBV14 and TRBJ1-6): EAGVTQFPSHSVIEKGQTVTLRCDPISGHDNLYWYRRVMGKEIKFLLHFVKESKQDESGMPNNRFLAERTGGTYSTLKVQPAELEDSGVYFCASSYRHLTYNSPLHFGNGTRLTVT.

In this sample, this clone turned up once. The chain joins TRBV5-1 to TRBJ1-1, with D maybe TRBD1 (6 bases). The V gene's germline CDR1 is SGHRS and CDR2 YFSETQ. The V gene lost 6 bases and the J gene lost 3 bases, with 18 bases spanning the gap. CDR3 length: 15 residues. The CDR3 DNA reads TGCGCCAGCAAGTTGGACAGCAACTGGGACACTGAAGCTTTCTTT. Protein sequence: CASKLDSNWDTEAFF.

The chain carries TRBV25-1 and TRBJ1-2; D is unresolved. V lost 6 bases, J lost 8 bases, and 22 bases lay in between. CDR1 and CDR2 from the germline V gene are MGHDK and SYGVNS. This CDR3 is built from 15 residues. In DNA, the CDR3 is TGTGCCAGCAGGCTAGATTCCGCCGCGTCTCTCGGCTACACCTTC. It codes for CASRLDSAASLGYTF.

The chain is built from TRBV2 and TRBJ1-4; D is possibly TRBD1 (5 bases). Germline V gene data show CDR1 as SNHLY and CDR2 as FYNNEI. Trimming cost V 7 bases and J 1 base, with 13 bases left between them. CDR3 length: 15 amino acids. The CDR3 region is CASMWRGVTNEKLFF. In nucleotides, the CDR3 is TGTGCCAGCATGTGGAGGGGCGTAACTAATGAAAAACTGTTTTTT.

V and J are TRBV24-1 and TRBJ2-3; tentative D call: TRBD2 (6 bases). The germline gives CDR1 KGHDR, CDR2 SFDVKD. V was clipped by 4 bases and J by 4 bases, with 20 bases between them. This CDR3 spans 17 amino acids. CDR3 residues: CATSDRDSRSGADTQYF. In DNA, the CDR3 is TGTGCCACCAGTGACCGGGACTCACGGAGTGGGGCAGATACGCAGTATTTT.

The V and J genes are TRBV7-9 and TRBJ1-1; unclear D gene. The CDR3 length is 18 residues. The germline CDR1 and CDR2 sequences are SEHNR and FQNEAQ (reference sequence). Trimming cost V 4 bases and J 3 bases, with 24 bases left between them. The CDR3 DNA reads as TGTGCCAGCAGCTCCCACGGCCCAACCCGAGGAATTTACACTGAAGCTTTCTTT. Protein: CASSSHGPTRGIYTEAFF.

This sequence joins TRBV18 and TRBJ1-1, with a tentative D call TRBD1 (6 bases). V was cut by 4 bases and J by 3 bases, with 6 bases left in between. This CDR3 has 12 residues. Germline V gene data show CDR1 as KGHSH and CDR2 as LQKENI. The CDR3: CASSQGDTEAFF. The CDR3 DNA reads TGTGCCAGCTCACAGGGGGACACTGAAGCTTTCTTT.

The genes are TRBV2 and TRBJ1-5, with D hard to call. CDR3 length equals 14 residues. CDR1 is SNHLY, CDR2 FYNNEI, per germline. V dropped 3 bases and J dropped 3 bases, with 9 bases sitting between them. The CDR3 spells CASSDSRINQPQHF. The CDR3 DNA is TGTGCCAGCAGTGATTCCAGGATCAATCAGCCCCAGCATTTT.

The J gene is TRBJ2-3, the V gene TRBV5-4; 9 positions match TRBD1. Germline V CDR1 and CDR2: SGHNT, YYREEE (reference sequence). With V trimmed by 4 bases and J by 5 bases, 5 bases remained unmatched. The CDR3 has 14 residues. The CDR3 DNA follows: TGTGCCAGCAGCCGTCTGGACAGGGGAGATACGCAGTATTTT. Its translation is CASSRLDRGDTQYF.